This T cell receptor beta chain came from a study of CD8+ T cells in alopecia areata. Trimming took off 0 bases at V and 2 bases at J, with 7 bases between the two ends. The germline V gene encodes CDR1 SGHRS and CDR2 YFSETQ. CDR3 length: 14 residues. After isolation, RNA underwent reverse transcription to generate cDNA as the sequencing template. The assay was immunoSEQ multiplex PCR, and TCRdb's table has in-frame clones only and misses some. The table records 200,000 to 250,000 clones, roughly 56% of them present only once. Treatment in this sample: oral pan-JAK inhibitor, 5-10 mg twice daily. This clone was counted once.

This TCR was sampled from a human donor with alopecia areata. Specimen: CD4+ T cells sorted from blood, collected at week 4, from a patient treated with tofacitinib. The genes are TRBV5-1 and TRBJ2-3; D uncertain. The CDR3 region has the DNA TGCGCCAGCAGCTTGGTTCGGACCACAGATACGCAGTATTTT. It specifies CASSLVRTTDTQYF.